This entry features one T cell receptor (beta chain) sequence. Its specificity is not known. Method: immunoSEQ multiplex PCR; TCRdb's copy keeps in-frame clones and lacks some. The sample includes about 350,000 clones, roughly 84% of them seen just once. This sample is drawn from a study of Ad26.COV2.S vaccination and SARS-CoV-2 variants. The treatment is: some 19 received Ad26.COV2.S at low or high dose, single or two shots; a few received placebo; per-sample allocation not given. Material that was analyzed had been drawn on day 63 after the first vaccine or placebo injection. Findings and caveats of the study: Estimates derived from TCR breadth and depth analyses may have underestimated total T cell responses. Non-spike TCR breadth showed similarity between vaccine and placebo recipients.

CDR3 length: 13 amino acids. The V end was cut by 6 bases, the J end by 13 bases, with 16 bases between. Germline V gene sequence: CDR1 MNHEY, CDR2 SMNVEV (reference sequence). The material sequenced was peripheral blood, taken in a trial of Ad26.COV2.S vaccine versus placebo. The clonotype originates from a person aged 18 to 65 who received the Ad26.COV2.S COVID-19 vaccine or a placebo. The chain is built from TRBV27 and TRBJ1-6; no clear D gene. CDR3 sequence reads: CASRPSLRSPLHF. The CDR3 bases are TGTGCCAGCAGGCCGTCTTTGCGAAGTCCCCTCCACTTT.